The T cell receptor (beta chain) described here comes from a study of blood T cell repertoires in COVID-19. Study as a whole: COVID-19 samples, acute and convalescent, were from the United States, Italy and Spain. Nucleic acid was either cDNA or gDNA, and it came from T cells, B-cell-depleted T cells, or PBMCs.

The germline V and J ends were trimmed by 1 base and 6 bases, with 10 bases remaining between them. Germline V gives CDR1 SGHTA, CDR2 FQGNSA. This CDR3 is built from 13 residues. In the original analysis: Quantification of nucleated cells was approximated via reference gene primer amplification. Generated by immunoSEQ multiplex PCR, the TCRdb table keeps only in-frame clones and is missing some. Clone size and the V and J calls come from that table; the DNA yielded D and trimming. The sample includes 140,000 or so clones, about four fifths of them seen just once. The chain has TRBV7-2 and TRBJ2-7; D gene uncertain. The clonotype originates from an elderly woman with acute or convalescent COVID-19. The sample was peripheral blood. The CDR3 protein is CASSLETQLEQYF. In nucleotides, the CDR3 is TGTGCCAGCAGCTTAGAGACTCAGCTCGAGCAGTACTTC.